The rows below give T cell receptor beta chains drawn from one sample of a study of chemoradiotherapy in HPV16-positive cancers. The protocol was immunoSEQ multiplex PCR, while the TCRdb copy is restricted to in-frame clones and leaves out a portion. The sample gives about 4,600 clones, 90% of which show up once; roughly 2.5% is in the top ten. The sample here was tumor tissue, taken from a patient who underwent chemoradiotherapy. These receptors all stem from a human donor with HPV-associated anogenital cancer. CDR3s include the opening cysteine and the closing phenylalanine or tryptophan. The order of the fields is CDR3 protein, CDR3 DNA, J gene, CDR3 length, V gene, D gene, clone size. D genes are given only for firm matches. Clone size is given for some rows only: seen once, a few or many times, or a class if the clone is expanded.

CASSSVTGRGMNTEAFF TGTGCCAGCAGTTCGGTAACAGGACGGGGCATGAACACTGAAGCTTTCTTT TRBJ1-1 17 TRBV28 NA NA
CASSVGTGSAGYTF TGTGCCAGCAGCGTCGGGACAGGGAGTGCCGGCTACACCTTC TRBJ1-2 14 TRBV9 TRBD1 NA
CASRTDSNYGYTF TGTGCCAGCAGGACAGATTCGAACTATGGCTACACCTTC TRBJ1-2 13 TRBV25-1 NA NA
CSLGSYNEQFF TGCAGTCTCGGCTCCTACAATGAGCAGTTCTTC TRBJ2-1 11 TRBV20-1 NA once
CASRQEAETQYF TGTGCCAGCAGGCAGGAAGCGGAGACCCAGTACTTC TRBJ2-5 12 TRBV6-6 NA NA
CASSESSNQPQHF TGCGCCAGCAGTGAGAGTAGCAATCAGCCCCAGCATTTT TRBJ1-5 13 TRBV10-2 NA NA
CASSIDMGGQPQHF TGTGCCAGTAGTATAGATATGGGGGGACAGCCCCAGCATTTT TRBJ1-5 14 TRBV19 NA NA
CASSSLEPGTSLKQYF TGTGCCAGCAGTTCCCTTGAACCCGGGACTAGCTTGAAGCAGTATTTT TRBJ2-3 16 TRBV27 TRBD2 NA
CASSELSGGSYNEQFF TGTGCCAGCAGTGAACTTAGCGGAGGCTCCTACAATGAGCAGTTCTTC TRBJ2-1 16 TRBV25-1 NA NA
CATSRGGEGREQYF TGTGCCACCAGCAGAGGAGGTGAGGGGAGGGAGCAGTACTTC TRBJ2-7 14 TRBV15 NA NA
CASCFWSSSTDTQYF TGCGCCAGCTGCTTTTGGAGTTCTAGCACAGATACGCAGTATTTT TRBJ2-3 15 TRBV5-1 NA NA
CAISGASDTGELFF TGTGCCATCAGTGGGGCTAGCGACACCGGGGAGCTGTTTTTT TRBJ2-2 14 TRBV10-3 NA NA
CASSTGNTGELFF TGTGCCAGTAGTACAGGAAACACCGGGGAGCTGTTTTTT TRBJ2-2 13 TRBV19 NA NA
CASGRQVLYEQYF TGTGCCAGCGGTAGACAGGTTTTGTACGAGCAGTACTTC TRBJ2-7 13 TRBV6-1 NA NA
CAIKQDLNTEAFF TGTGCCATCAAACAGGATTTGAACACTGAAGCTTTCTTT TRBJ1-1 13 TRBV10-3 NA NA
CASKYQETQYF TGTGCCAGCAAATACCAAGAGACCCAGTACTTC TRBJ2-5 11 TRBV2 NA NA
CASSPDRTSSYNEQFF TGTGCCAGCAGTCCAGACAGGACTAGCTCCTACAATGAGCAGTTCTTC TRBJ2-1 16 TRBV2 NA NA
CASSFGQGGGEKLFF TGTGCCAGCAGCTTCGGACAGGGCGGAGGTGAAAAACTGTTTTTT TRBJ1-4 15 TRBV11-2 TRBD1 NA
CASSLLGGLDGELFF TGTGCCAGCAGCCTCCTAGGGGGACTAGACGGGGAGCTGTTTTTT TRBJ2-2 15 TRBV7-2 TRBD2 NA
CASSTGHGNQPQHF TGTGCCAGTAGTACCGGACACGGCAATCAGCCCCAGCATTTT TRBJ1-5 14 TRBV19 NA few
CASSSFTASSYNEQFF TGTGCCAGCAGCTCCTTTACAGCTAGCTCCTACAATGAGCAGTTCTTC TRBJ2-1 16 TRBV11-2 NA NA
CASSLAGRDRENTGELFF TGTGCCAGCAGCTTAGCGGGCCGGGACAGAGAAAACACCGGGGAGCTGTTTTTT TRBJ2-2 18 TRBV11-3 TRBD1 NA
CASSLALGGKTEAFF TGCGCCAGCAGCTTGGCCTTGGGGGGCAAGACTGAAGCTTTCTTT TRBJ1-1 15 TRBV5-1 NA NA
CASSQYTGSDYGYTF TGCGCCAGCAGCCAATACACAGGGTCAGACTATGGCTACACCTTC TRBJ1-2 15 TRBV4-1 NA NA
CASSLEPYGYTF TGTGCCAGCAGCTTGGAGCCCTATGGCTACACCTTC TRBJ1-2 12 TRBV5-6 NA NA
CAISVRAGGQETQYF TGTGCCATCAGTGTGCGGGCGGGCGGGCAAGAGACCCAGTACTTC TRBJ2-5 15 TRBV10-3 NA NA
CASSDGLRDRYNQPQHF TGTGCCAGCAGTGATGGGCTTCGGGACAGGTACAATCAGCCCCAGCATTTT TRBJ1-5 17 TRBV6-1 TRBD1 once
CASSLVPGPATNEKLFF TGTGCCAGCAGCTTAGTTCCGGGTCCCGCAACTAATGAAAAACTGTTTTTT TRBJ1-4 17 TRBV7-6 NA NA
CASRARNTEAFF TGTGCCAGCAGAGCTAGGAACACTGAAGCTTTCTTT TRBJ1-1 12 TRBV6-1 NA NA
CASSKGDNRRSSYNEQFF TGTGCCAGCAGCAAAGGGGATAACCGCCGGAGCTCCTACAATGAGCAGTTCTTC TRBJ2-1 18 TRBV21-1 NA NA
CASSTQGGSSGANVLTF TGTGCCAGTAGTACCCAAGGGGGCAGCTCTGGGGCCAACGTCCTGACTTTC TRBJ2-6 17 TRBV19 TRBD1 NA
CAISSGTGGYEQYF TGTGCCATCAGCTCCGGGACGGGAGGCTACGAGCAGTACTTC TRBJ2-7 14 TRBV10-3 TRBD2 once
CASSGYRTDTQYF TGTGCCAGCAGTGGATATAGGACAGATACGCAGTATTTT TRBJ2-3 13 TRBV6-5 NA NA
CASSLSHRDRGMLDGYTF TGTGCCAGCAGCTTGAGCCACCGGGACAGGGGGATGTTAGATGGCTACACCTTC TRBJ1-2 18 TRBV5-6 TRBD1 NA
CAISPSGPLGEQFF TGTGCCATCAGCCCTAGCGGGCCGTTGGGTGAGCAGTTCTTC TRBJ2-1 14 TRBV10-3 TRBD2 NA
CSVFQPYTEAFF TGCAGCGTTTTTCAGCCCTACACTGAAGCTTTCTTT TRBJ1-1 12 TRBV29-1 NA NA